This TCR beta chain originates from a study of a mutant IDH1 vaccine in newly diagnosed glioma. Looking at the study overall: Treated individuals were approximately 62% male and roughly 40% female, averaging about 37 years of age.

As to time point: baseline, week 1 (first vaccination visit). Treatment here: pre-vaccination baseline after standard-of-care therapy. This clone was detected only once. The CDR3 consists of 11 residues. CDR1 and CDR2 (germline): SGHRS, YFSETQ. The V end lost 1 base, the J end lost 7 bases, and 2 bases lay between the germline ends. The protocol was immunoSEQ multiplex PCR, while the TCRdb copy is restricted to in-frame clones and leaves out a portion. The table has tens of thousands of clones, 60% to 85% seen once. The rearrangement uses TRBV5-1 and TRBJ2-2; D not certain. Sequencing used PBMCs, obtained from a glioma patient treated with radiotherapy, temozolomide or both. The sequence derives from a woman aged 40 to 50 with glioma. The CDR3 sequence: CASSLYGELFF. The CDR3 nucleotides are TGCGCCAGCAGCTTGTACGGGGAGCTGTTTTTT.